A selection of T cell receptor beta chains follows, all from one sample in a study of metastatic and nonmetastatic thyroid tumors. TCRdb re-analyzed the PCR reads using MiXCR. The repertoire holds around 8,000 clones, with 28% as singletons. Sequencing was carried out using tumor tissue. Receptors originate from a male donor with papillary thyroid cancer or a benign thyroid nodule (not recorded which). Some clones in this sample may be carry-over from other donors' samples. CDR3s include the opening cysteine and the closing phenylalanine or tryptophan. The order of the fields is CDR3 protein, CDR3 DNA, V gene, D gene, J gene, clone size. D genes are given only for firm matches. Clone size is stated in some rows and not others, as once, few, many or a class when expanded.

CDR3 protein: CASSPSPSGRQNTEAFF; CDR3 DNA: TGTGCCAGCAGCCCCTCCCCTTCGGGACGTCAGAACACTGAAGCTTTCTTT; V gene: TRBV6-1; D gene: .; J gene: TRBJ1-1; clone size: few
CDR3 protein: CASSLGSADTQYF; CDR3 DNA: TGTGCCAGCAGTTTAGGCTCGGCAGATACGCAGTATTTT; V gene: TRBV27; D gene: .; J gene: TRBJ2-3; clone size: .
CDR3 protein: CASSLKPFNEKLFF; CDR3 DNA: TGTGCTAGCAGCTTGAAGCCTTTCAATGAAAAACTGTTTTTT; V gene: TRBV7-7; D gene: .; J gene: TRBJ1-4; clone size: few
CDR3 protein: CASRRGQGAAEAFF; CDR3 DNA: TGTGCCAGCAGACGGGGACAGGGGGCCGCTGAAGCTTTCTTT; V gene: TRBV11-3; D gene: TRBD1; J gene: TRBJ1-1; clone size: .
CDR3 protein: CSAMDLRGRQIDTF; CDR3 DNA: TGCAGTGCTATGGACCTAAGGGGCAGACAGATCGATACCTTC; V gene: TRBV20-1; D gene: .; J gene: TRBJ1-2; clone size: .
CDR3 protein: CASSNRFGGYTF; CDR3 DNA: TGTGCCAGCAGTAACAGGTTCGGTGGCTACACCTTC; V gene: TRBV27; D gene: .; J gene: TRBJ1-2; clone size: few
CDR3 protein: CASSLAGAGLYNEQFF; CDR3 DNA: TGTGCCAGCAGCTTAGCCGGGGCGGGCCTATACAATGAGCAGTTCTTC; V gene: TRBV7-6; D gene: .; J gene: TRBJ2-1; clone size: .
CDR3 protein: CASSPRPTTLAADNEQFF; CDR3 DNA: TGTGCCAGCAGCCCCCGGCCCACGACCCTAGCGGCTGACAATGAGCAGTTCTTC; V gene: TRBV6-6; D gene: TRBD2; J gene: TRBJ2-1; clone size: few
CDR3 protein: CASSRGRGQPQHF; CDR3 DNA: TGTGCCAGCTCGCGGGGTCGGGGTCAGCCCCAGCATTTT; V gene: TRBV5-8; D gene: .; J gene: TRBJ1-5; clone size: .
CDR3 protein: CASSRGTGQGYTF; CDR3 DNA: TGTGCCAGCAGTCGCGGGACAGGGCAAGGCTACACCTTC; V gene: TRBV6-1; D gene: TRBD1; J gene: TRBJ1-2; clone size: few